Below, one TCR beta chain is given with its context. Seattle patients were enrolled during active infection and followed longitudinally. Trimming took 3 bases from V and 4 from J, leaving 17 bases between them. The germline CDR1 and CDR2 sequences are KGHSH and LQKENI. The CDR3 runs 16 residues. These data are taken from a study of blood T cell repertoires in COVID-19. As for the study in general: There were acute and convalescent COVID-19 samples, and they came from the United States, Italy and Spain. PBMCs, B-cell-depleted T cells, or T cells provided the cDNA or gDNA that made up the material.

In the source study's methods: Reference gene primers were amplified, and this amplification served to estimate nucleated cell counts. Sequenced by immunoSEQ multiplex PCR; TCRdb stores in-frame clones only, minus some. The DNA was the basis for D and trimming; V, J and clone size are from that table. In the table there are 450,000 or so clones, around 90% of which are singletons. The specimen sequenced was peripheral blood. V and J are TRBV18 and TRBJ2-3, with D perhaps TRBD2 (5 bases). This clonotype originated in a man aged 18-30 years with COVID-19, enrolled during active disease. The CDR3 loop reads CASSPTGGRTPDTQYF. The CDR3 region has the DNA TGTGCCAGCTCACCTACCGGAGGCCGAACCCCAGATACGCAGTATTTT. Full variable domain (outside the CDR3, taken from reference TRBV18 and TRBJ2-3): NAGVMQNPRHLVRRRGQEARLRCSPMKGHSHVYWYRQLPEEGLKFMVYLQKENIIDESGMPKERFSAEFPKEGPSILRIQQVVRGDSAAYFCASSPTGGRTPDTQYFGPGTRLTVL.